Each of the 21 T cell receptor beta chains below was sequenced from the same sample in a study of T cells after yellow fever vaccination. Via MiXCR, TCRdb re-called the 5' RACE reads, giving one row per CDR3 protein. The sample includes about 150,000 distinct CDR3 sequences, 6.6% of them seen just once. Sample: CD4+ T cells sorted from PBMCs, taken 10 days after the yellow fever booster vaccination. These receptors all come from a young man who received the YFV17D yellow fever vaccine.

This clonotype occurred a few times. The J gene is TRBJ1-1, the V gene TRBV5-1; D gene unclear. This CDR3 spans 13 amino acids. V lost 3 bases and J lost 4, with 10 bases in between. From germline, CDR1 is SGHRS and CDR2 YFSETQ. CDR3: CASSSLGGTEAFF. The CDR3 DNA follows: TGCGCCAGCAGCTCATTGGGCGGCACTGAAGCTTTCTTT.

In its sample, this clonotype was seen many times. The chain links TRBV6-5 to TRBJ2-2; 7 nucleotides align to TRBD2. Trimming cost V 2 bases and J 2 bases; bases outside gene matches: 2. Germline V lookup: CDR1 MNHEY, CDR2 SVGAGI. The CDR3 consists of 15 residues. The CDR3, as DNA: TGTGCCAGCAGTTACGAGGGACTAAACACCGGGGAGCTGTTTTTT. This codes for CASSYEGLNTGELFF.

This clonotype was picked up a small number of times. The genes are TRBV20-1 and TRBJ2-5; D is possibly TRBD2 (5 bases). The V end lost 0 bases, the J end lost 0 bases, and 8 bases lay between the germline ends. The V gene's germline CDR1 is DFQATT and CDR2 SNEGSKA (reference sequence). The CDR3 is 14 residues long. The CDR3 protein is CSARDTGYQETQYF. CDR3 coding DNA: TGCAGTGCTAGAGACACGGGGTACCAAGAGACCCAGTACTTC.

This clonotype was observed at least ten times. The V call is TRBV20-1, the J call TRBJ2-1, with 7 bases identical to TRBD2. Germline V CDR1 and CDR2: DFQATT, SNEGSKA (reference sequence). The J segment lost 9 bases and the V segment lost 6 bases, leaving 5 bases of the junction unmatched. The CDR3 is 11 amino acids. CDR3 nucleotide sequence: TGCAGTGCCCAGAGCGGGATTGAGCAGTTCTTC. This gives the protein CSAQSGIEQFF.

This clonotype was detected many times. The V and J genes are TRBV12-3 or TRBV12-4 and TRBJ1-3; unclear D gene. This CDR3 has 13 residues. V lost 6 bases to trimming and J lost 0 bases, with 6 bases between them. CDR3 nucleotide sequence: TGTGCCAGCAGACACAGCTCTGGAAACACCATATATTTT. Translating it yields CASRHSSGNTIYF.

This clonotype was seen repeatedly, ten times or more. V and J are TRBV20-1 and TRBJ1-1; D unresolved. This CDR3 spans 14 amino acids. Germline CDR1 reads DFQATT; CDR2 reads SNEGSKA (reference sequence). The V and J ends lost 7 bases and 0 bases respectively, with 15 bases between them. CDR3 bases: TGCAGTGGGCCCATGACGGCTATGAACACTGAAGCTTTCTTT. It translates to CSGPMTAMNTEAFF.

The chain has TRBV5-6 and TRBJ1-1, with 8 bases lining up with TRBD1. In germline, CDR1 is SGHDT, CDR2 YYEEEE. The CDR3 covers 14 residues. V was pared by 4 bases and J by 4 bases, with 6 bases of the junction left unmatched. CDR3 sequence reads: CASSGRDRSTEAFF. The CDR3 region has the DNA TGTGCCAGCAGCGGCCGGGACAGGTCCACTGAAGCTTTCTTT.

This clonotype has only a few counts. The chain is built from TRBV20-1 and TRBJ2-3, with a possible D match to TRBD1 (5 bases). The ends were cut back, 5 bases at V and 4 bases at J, with 19 bases in the middle. Germline V gene lookup returns CDR1 DFQATT and CDR2 SNEGSKA (reference sequence). The CDR3 consists of 15 residues. Written as DNA, the CDR3 is TGCAGTGCTTTGAATGCTAAGGGGTCCCCAGATACGCAGTATTTT. Its translation: CSALNAKGSPDTQYF.

This clonotype showed up just a few times. An end of the junction does not agree with germline; a read error may underlie this. This CDR3 reads CCARFAGAQGYNEQFF. The DNA for the CDR3 is TGCTGTGCTAGGTTCGCGGGGGCTCAGGGGTACAATGAGCAGTTCTTC. This chain connects TRBV20-1 to TRBJ2-1; weak D call: TRBD2 (7 bases). The CDR3 length is 16 residues. The germline V gene has CDR1 DFQATT and CDR2 SNEGSKA (reference sequence).

This clonotype was detected ten times or more. V usage is TRBV29-1 and J usage is TRBJ2-7; 12 bases map to TRBD2. CDR3 size: 14 residues. Germline V gene sequence: CDR1 SQVTM, CDR2 ANQGSEA. Unmatched junction bases numbered 4, after V lost 4 bases and J lost 3 bases. CDR3 region: CSVVRLAGDYEQYF. CDR3 DNA: TGCAGCGTTGTAAGACTAGCGGGAGACTACGAGCAGTACTTC.

This clonotype was recorded many times. This rearrangement joins TRBV3-1 to TRBJ1-5; D remains ambiguous. This CDR3 has 15 residues. Per the germline V gene, CDR1 is LGHDT and CDR2 is YNNKEL (reference sequence). Deletions cut 6 bases from V and 0 bases from J, with 12 bases between. The CDR3 spells CASSPGPYSNQPQHF. CDR3 bases: TGTGCCAGCAGTCCTGGTCCGTATAGCAATCAGCCCCAGCATTTT.

This chain uses TRBV9 with TRBJ1-6; TRBD1 aligns across 7 bases. V gave up 3 bases and J gave up 8 bases; unmatched junction bases: 8. The length of the CDR3 is 15 residues. Per germline, CDR1 SGDLS and CDR2 YYNGEE. DNA of the CDR3: TGTGCCAGCAGCGCCGACAGGGATTTTTATTCACCCCTCCACTTT. Protein sequence: CASSADRDFYSPLHF.

This clonotype was seen a few times. The chain employs TRBV7-9 and TRBJ2-5, with D tentatively TRBD1 (6 bases). The CDR3 contains 15 residues. The V gene's germline CDR1 is SEHNR and CDR2 FQNEAQ (reference sequence). V shed 0 bases and J shed 4 bases, with 12 bases lying between them. In DNA, the CDR3 is TGTGCCAGCAGCTTAGCTACAGGGCCGGGAGAGACCCAGTACTTC. Protein sequence: CASSLATGPGETQYF.

This clonotype has at least ten counts. V usage is TRBV10-3 and J usage is TRBJ2-5; D assignment may be TRBD1 or TRBD2 (5 bases each). The CDR3 totals 15 residues. V dropped 0 bases and J dropped 2 bases, with 10 bases sitting between them. The germline CDR1 and CDR2 sequences are ENHRY and SYGVKD. CDR3 nucleotides: TGTGCCATCAGTGAGTCGAATGGGGGACAAGAGACCCAGTACTTC. Amino acid sequence: CAISESNGGQETQYF.

This clonotype showed up many times. The V gene is TRBV20-1, the J gene TRBJ2-7; either TRBD1 or TRBD2 may fit D (5 bases each). This CDR3 comprises 12 residues. In germline, CDR1 is DFQATT, CDR2 SNEGSKA (reference sequence). The V end lost 5 bases, the J end lost 1 base, and 9 bases lay between the germline ends. The DNA for the CDR3 is TGCAGTGCTCCGGGGCCTTCCTACGAGCAGTACTTC. Translation gives CSAPGPSYEQYF.

This clonotype was counted at least ten times. The V gene is TRBV6-1, the J gene TRBJ2-7; D is perhaps TRBD1 (6 bases). Per the germline V gene, CDR1 is MNHNS and CDR2 is SASEGT. With 6 bases removed from V and 5 bases from J, the gap between germline ends came to 17 bases. The CDR3 is made up of 14 amino acids. The CDR3 nucleotides are TGTGCCAGCAGAACCGGGACAAGAGCTAACGAGCAGTACTTC. Translating gives CASRTGTRANEQYF.

In its sample, this clonotype was seen many times. The chain uses TRBV20-1 and TRBJ2-1; D might be TRBD2 (6 bases). Trimming left V 8 bases short and J 5 bases short, with 13 bases between. Looked up from germline, CDR1 is DFQATT and CDR2 is SNEGSKA (reference sequence). The CDR3 totals 12 residues. This CDR3 reads CSRGTGNNEQFF. The CDR3, as DNA: TGCAGTCGGGGGACTGGTAACAATGAGCAGTTCTTC.

This clonotype has a count of ten or more. J is TRBJ2-7 and V is TRBV28; D is perhaps TRBD2 (5 bases). The germline V gene has CDR1 MDHEN and CDR2 SYDVKM. The CDR3 covers 12 residues. The V gene lost 7 bases and the J gene lost 1 base, with 8 bases spanning the gap. The CDR3 here is CASKSGSYEQYF. DNA for the CDR3: TGTGCCAGCAAGTCGGGATCCTACGAGCAGTACTTC.

This clonotype was picked up many times. The chain uses TRBV12-3 or TRBV12-4 and TRBJ1-1, with D possibly TRBD1 on 6 matching bases. This CDR3 has 14 amino acids. Trimming cost V 7 bases and J 4 bases, with 16 bases left between them. The DNA of the CDR3 is TGTGCCAGCATCCTGGACAGTTTGACCACTGAAGCTTTCTTT. It yields the protein CASILDSLTTEAFF.

The V gene is TRBV5-5, the J gene TRBJ2-5; 8 nucleotides line up with TRBD2. V shed 7 bases and J 4 bases; nucleotides not matched to a gene: 6. This CDR3 spans 13 amino acids. In germline, CDR1 is SGHKS, CDR2 YYEKEE (reference sequence). CDR3 amino acids: CASGPAGGETQYF. As DNA, the CDR3 is TGTGCCAGCGGCCCTGCGGGAGGAGAGACCCAGTACTTC.

The sample holds many counts of this clonotype. The V gene is TRBV12-3 or TRBV12-4, the J gene TRBJ1-1; D gene ambiguous. V was trimmed by 5 bases and J by 4 bases, leaving 14 bases between them. The CDR3 contains 14 residues. The CDR3 reads CASSARLKGTEAFF. The CDR3 coding sequence is TGTGCCAGCAGTGCGAGGTTAAAGGGCACTGAAGCTTTCTTT.